A single TCR beta chain is shown here with its context. What it binds is not known. The V gene's germline CDR1 is SGHKS and CDR2 YYEKEE (reference sequence). V lost 3 bases and J lost 3; bases outside the gene matches: 5. The CDR3 spans 15 residues. Each replicate PCR on the sorted subsets used about 0.2 ug DNA (about 30,000 T cell genomes). Here immunoSEQ multiplex PCR was the method, and the copy in TCRdb shows in-frame clones only, minus some. In the table there are hundreds of thousands of clones, 90% to 98% of which are singletons. Naive CD8 cells, CD45RO-negative and positively selected for CCR7, excluded terminally differentiated effector memory CD45RA+ cells. The data originate from a study of shared clonotypes between healthy human individuals. Findings and caveats of the study: Against clonotypes common to all four donors, non-shared ones had lower generation probabilities.

The sample was naive CD8+ T cells sorted from blood. This TCR derives from a man aged 30 to 45 in good health. The chain has TRBV5-5 and TRBJ2-7; 11 bases are a match to TRBD2. The CDR3 loop is CASSSQGTSGYEQYF. CDR3 DNA sequence: TGTGCCAGCAGCTCTCAGGGGACTAGCGGCTACGAGCAGTACTTC.